These 27 T cell receptor beta chains came from one sample sequenced in a study of cytomegalovirus exposure and HLA in healthy donors. The PCR employed 60 Vbeta primers together with 13 Jbeta primers. The protocol was immunoSEQ multiplex PCR, while the TCRdb copy is restricted to in-frame clones and leaves out a portion. This table has 110,000 to 150,000 clones, roughly 85% appearing once. Input material: PBMCs. The receptors shown here come from a male donor in good health and CMV-seronegative.

This clone was observed a handful of times. V usage is TRBV7-9 and J usage is TRBJ2-3; possibly TRBD2 for D (5 bases). Germline V gives CDR1 SEHNR, CDR2 FQNEAQ (reference sequence). The CDR3 is made up of 15 amino acids. V lost 2 bases and J lost 0, with 9 bases in between. As DNA, the CDR3 is TGTGCCAGCAGCTTACGGGGTCCGAGCACAGATACGCAGTATTTT. Amino acids: CASSLRGPSTDTQYF.

This clone occurred many times. The chain uses TRBV6-1 and TRBJ2-3, with 10 bases identical to TRBD1. V dropped 2 bases and J dropped 4; count of bases not matched to a gene: 6. Germline V gene sequence: CDR1 MNHNS, CDR2 SASEGT. There are 16 residues in the CDR3. CDR3 coding DNA: TGTGCCAGCAGTGAATCACCGGGACAGGGGTCAGATACGCAGTATTTT. Protein product: CASSESPGQGSDTQYF.

The CDR3 nucleotides read TGCGCCAGCAGCCAAGGGCTTGTGAACACTGAAGCTTTCTTT. Translation: CASSQGLVNTEAFF. The J gene is TRBJ1-1, the V gene TRBV4-1, with unresolved D. The V and J ends lost 1 base and 0 bases respectively, with 6 bases between them. Germline lookup yields CDR1 MGHRA and CDR2 YSYEKL. The CDR3 extends over 14 amino acids.

Here the CDR3 reads CASSLRLRPGEDQPQHF. The CDR3 bases are TGTGCCAGCAGCTTGAGGTTGCGCCCTGGAGAGGATCAGCCCCAGCATTTT. The chain joins TRBV7-8 to TRBJ1-5; D uncertain. This CDR3 region has 17 residues. Germline CDR1 and CDR2: SGHVS and FQNEAQ. V lost 3 bases and J 5 bases, leaving 20 bases between the germline ends.

V usage is TRBV5-6 and J usage is TRBJ2-1, with 9 bases that match TRBD1. The CDR3 extends over 15 amino acids. V was clipped by 6 bases and J by 3 bases; unmatched bases: 7. Germline CDR1 SGHDT, CDR2 YYEEEE. This CDR3 reads CASIPGTGNYNEQFF. The CDR3 coding sequence is TGTGCCAGCATTCCCGGGACAGGGAACTACAATGAGCAGTTCTTC. The full variable domain, in which reference TRBV5-6 and TRBJ2-1 provide the parts outside the CDR3, is DAGVTQSPTHLIKTRGQQVTLRCSPKSGHDTVSWYQQALGQGPQFIFQYYEEEERQRGNFPDRFSGHQFPNYSSELNVNALLLGDSALYLCASIPGTGNYNEQFFGPGTRLTVL.

This chain links TRBV11-2 with TRBJ2-1; 7 nucleotides agree with TRBD1. J gave up 1 base and V 6 bases, and 6 bases lay outside the gene matches. This CDR3 region has 15 residues. CDR1 is SGHAT and CDR2 is FQNNGV in the germline V gene. The CDR3 DNA reads as TGTGCCAGCAGTCGTACAGGGGATTCCTACAATGAGCAGTTCTTC. It specifies CASSRTGDSYNEQFF.

V and J are TRBV5-1 and TRBJ2-7; possibly TRBD1 for D (6 bases). Germline-derived CDR1 and CDR2 are SGHRS and YFSETQ. Trimming removed 0 bases from V and 4 bases from J, with 14 bases in between. This CDR3 has 15 residues. The CDR3 coding sequence is TGCGCCAGCAGCTTGGGAGGCAGGGGAATATACGAGCAGTACTTC. Translating gives CASSLGGRGIYEQYF.

The J gene is TRBJ2-7, the V gene TRBV6-5, with D perhaps matching TRBD2 (5 bases). The V end lost 0 bases, the J end lost 1 base, and 10 bases lay between the germline ends. CDR1 and CDR2 from the germline V gene are MNHEY and SVGAGI. CDR3 length: 15 residues. CDR3 loop: CASSYSPRGSYEQYF. Here the CDR3 DNA reads TGTGCCAGCAGTTACTCGCCGAGAGGGTCCTACGAGCAGTACTTC.

This clone came up once. The rearrangement uses TRBV7-2 and TRBJ2-5; 13 bases are a match to TRBD2. CDR3 length equals 18 residues. The junction had 10 bases not matched to a gene; V was cut back by 1 base and J by 5 bases. CDR1 and CDR2 from the germline V gene are SGHTA and FQGNSA. The CDR3 coding sequence is TGTGCCAGCAGCTTAGTGCAACTAGCGGGGGGGCGGGGCGAGACCCAGTACTTC. Its protein product is CASSLVQLAGGRGETQYF.

The chain links TRBV7-9 to TRBJ2-1; 14 nucleotides line up with TRBD2. The ends lost 4 bases at V and 5 bases at J; junction bases unmatched: 7. Germline V gene data show CDR1 as SEHNR and CDR2 as FQNEAQ (reference sequence). The CDR3 has 17 amino acids. CDR3 region: CASSSGTSGSGNNEQFF. The CDR3 DNA follows: TGTGCCAGCAGCTCCGGGACTAGCGGGAGTGGAAACAATGAGCAGTTCTTC. Full variable domain (missing parts from reference TRBV7-9 and TRBJ2-1): DTGVSQNPRHKITKRGQNVTFRCDPISEHNRLYWYRQTLGQGPEFLTYFQNEAQLEKSRLLSDRFSAERPKGSFSTLEIQRTEQGDSAMYLCASSSGTSGSGNNEQFFGPGTRLTVL.

This clone was seen a few times. The chain employs TRBV6-5 and TRBJ2-2; 8 nucleotides align to TRBD2. The CDR3 loop spans 15 amino acids. V dropped 6 bases and J dropped 6; count of bases not matched to a gene: 9. Germline V lookup: CDR1 MNHEY, CDR2 SVGAGI. The CDR3 region is CASSPGVAGSGELFF. The DNA for the CDR3 is TGTGCCAGCAGCCCTGGGGTAGCGGGGTCCGGGGAGCTGTTTTTT.

This clone was recorded only once. This chain joins TRBV27 and TRBJ2-7; 7 bases align to TRBD2. The J segment lost 5 bases and the V segment lost 5 bases, leaving 6 bases of the junction unmatched. Germline assignment: CDR1 MNHEY and CDR2 SMNVEV (reference sequence). The length of the CDR3 is 13 residues. CDR3 amino acids: CASSPRGDDEQYF. The CDR3 nucleotides are TGTGCCAGCAGTCCTCGGGGGGATGACGAGCAGTACTTC.

The rearrangement uses TRBV21-1 and TRBJ2-1; the D call in the table, TRBD1, was not verified against the DNA. TRBV21-1 is a pseudogene locus. The CDR3 is 16 residues long. The CDR3 DNA follows: TGTGCCAGCAGCAAATACGGGACAGGGGGCTGTAATGAGCAGTTCTTC. Its protein product is CASSKYGTGGCNEQFF.

The J gene is TRBJ1-2, the V gene TRBV4-3, with a weak D call TRBD1 (5 bases). CDR1 is LGHNA and CDR2 is YSLEER in the germline V gene. This CDR3 has 14 amino acids. Trimming took off 8 bases at V and 2 bases at J, with 15 bases between the two ends. In nucleotides, the CDR3 is TGCGCCAGCGGACGGACGGGGGGAAACTATGGCTACACCTTC. Residues: CASGRTGGNYGYTF.

The rearrangement uses TRBV19 and TRBJ2-3; possibly TRBD2 for D (5 bases). The CDR3 length is 16 residues. Germline CDR1 and CDR2: LNHDA and SQIVND (reference sequence). V gave up 3 bases and J gave up 6 bases, with 19 bases separating them. The CDR3 is CASSIFGVGTQDTQYF. The CDR3, as DNA: TGTGCCAGTAGTATTTTCGGGGTGGGAACACAGGATACGCAGTATTTT.

This rearrangement joins TRBV7-3 to TRBJ2-5; TRBD1 agrees at 8 bases. The J call may not be correct, given that the DNA end is closer to TRBJ2-7. Germline V gene lookup returns CDR1 SGHTA and CDR2 FQGTGA. This CDR3 region has 13 residues. The CDR3 protein is CASGPGQGYEQYF. CDR3 DNA sequence: TGTGCCAGCGGTCCCGGACAGGGTTACGAGCAGTACTTC.

The rearrangement joins TRBV6-6 to TRBJ1-2, with a tentative D call TRBD1 (5 bases). The CDR3 has 13 amino acids. Germline CDR1 is MNHNY and CDR2 is SVGAGI (reference sequence). V lost 7 bases, J lost 2 bases, and 11 bases lay in between. The CDR3 is CASKGAANYGYTF. The CDR3 DNA reads as TGTGCCAGCAAAGGGGCGGCAAACTATGGCTACACCTTC.

The V and J genes are TRBV7-8 and TRBJ1-2, with unresolved D. Germline V gene sequence: CDR1 SGHVS, CDR2 FQNEAQ. The CDR3 sequence is 15 residues long. Trimming removed 5 bases at V and 0 bases at J, with 13 bases between. CDR3 residues: CASSPARGSNYGYTF. The CDR3 bases are TGTGCCAGCAGCCCGGCCCGGGGTTCTAACTATGGCTACACCTTC.

Worth noting for this clone: One end of the junction fails to match germline, which may point to a read error. CDR3 bases: TGTTCCAGCAGCTTAAGACTAGCGGGGGCCTCCTACGAGCAGTACTTC. Protein sequence: CSSSLRLAGASYEQYF. The V and J genes are TRBV7-9 and TRBJ2-7; 12 nucleotides align to TRBD2. The CDR3 runs 16 residues. Germline loops: CDR1 SEHNR, CDR2 FQNEAQ (reference sequence). Looking up the rest from reference TRBV7-9 and TRBJ2-7 gives the full variable domain: DTGVSQNPRHKITKRGQNVTFRCDPISEHNRLYWYRQTLGQGPEFLTYFQNEAQLEKSRLLSDRFSAERPKGSFSTLEIQRTEQGDSAMYLCSSSLRLAGASYEQYFGPGTRLTVT.

The chain links TRBV9 to TRBJ2-1, with D perhaps matching TRBD2 (6 bases). The CDR3 consists of 15 residues. With 3 bases removed from V and 2 bases from J, the gap between germline ends came to 12 bases. From germline, CDR1 is SGDLS and CDR2 YYNGEE. The DNA for the CDR3 is TGTGCCAGCAGCGGCGGAGGGCAGACCTACAATGAGCAGTTCTTC. Translated, it gives CASSGGGQTYNEQFF. Full variable domain (outside the CDR3, taken from reference TRBV9 and TRBJ2-1): DSGVTQTPKHLITATGQRVTLRCSPRSGDLSVYWYQQSLDQGLQFLIQYYNGEERAKGNILERFSAQQFPDLHSELNLSSLELGDSALYFCASSGGGQTYNEQFFGPGTRLTVL.

The chain employs TRBV6-6 and TRBJ1-1, with TRBD1 matching over 11 bases. Germline V gene data show CDR1 as MNHNY and CDR2 as SVGAGI (reference sequence). V dropped 7 bases and J dropped 5; count of bases not matched to a gene: 9. This CDR3 spans 15 amino acids. The CDR3 loop reads CASKSDRGRGTEAFF. The CDR3 nucleotides read TGTGCCAGCAAATCGGACAGGGGGCGTGGGACTGAAGCTTTCTTT.

Comment on this clone: Relative to the germline gene, one junction end is altered; a read error may explain this. The genes are TRBV7-9 and TRBJ2-7, with 8 nucleotides matching TRBD1. The germline CDR1 and CDR2 sequences are SEHNR and FQNEAQ (reference sequence). The CDR3 sequence is 15 residues long. The CDR3 DNA reads as TGTTCCAGCAGCTCACCACCAGGGGGCGAGTTCGAGCAGTACTTC. This translates into CSSSSPPGGEFEQYF.

This chain uses TRBV25-1 with TRBJ2-2; TRBD2 is a possible D gene (6 bases). The CDR3 sequence is 14 residues long. Looked up from germline, CDR1 is MGHDK and CDR2 is SYGVNS. Trimming shortened V by 5 bases and J by 6 bases, and 13 bases separated the two germline ends. CDR3 sequence (DNA): TGTGCCAGCAGTTTGGTAGGAGGGGCCGGGGAGCTGTTTTTT. Protein product: CASSLVGGAGELFF.

This clone was detected only once. The chain employs TRBV18 and TRBJ1-1; D gene ambiguous. The CDR3 spans 14 residues. Trimming took 3 bases from V and 1 from J, leaving 9 bases between them. In germline, CDR1 is KGHSH, CDR2 LQKENI. CDR3 protein: CASSPTTTNTEAFF. The CDR3 nucleotides are TGTGCCAGCTCACCGACGACAACGAACACTGAAGCTTTCTTT.

V gene TRBV14 combines with J gene TRBJ2-7; 7 bases align to TRBD1. The CDR3 has 13 residues. Germline V gene data show CDR1 as SGHDN and CDR2 as FVKESK. V dropped 3 bases and J dropped 3; count of bases not matched to a gene: 2. CDR3 coding DNA: TGTGCCAGCAGCCATCAGGGGGACTACGAGCAGTACTTC. This sequence encodes CASSHQGDYEQYF. The full variable domain, completed using reference TRBV14 and TRBJ2-7, is EAGVTQFPSHSVIEKGQTVTLRCDPISGHDNLYWYRRVMGKEIKFLLHFVKESKQDESGMPNNRFLAERTGGTYSTLKVQPAELEDSGVYFCASSHQGDYEQYFGPGTRLTVT.

The chain employs TRBV13 and TRBJ1-6; D perhaps matches TRBD1 (5 bases). Trimming shortened V by 8 bases and J by 6 bases, and 8 bases separated the two germline ends. The CDR3 covers 12 residues. The germline V gene encodes CDR1 PRHDT and CDR2 FYEKMQ (reference sequence). The CDR3 nucleotides are TGTGCCAGCGGGACTGTTAATTCACCCCTCCACTTT. Its protein is CASGTVNSPLHF.

The V gene is TRBV6-6, the J gene TRBJ1-1, with TRBD1 matching over 7 bases. The CDR3 consists of 14 residues. Trimming took 10 bases from V and 0 from J; bases not matched to a gene: 8. Germline CDR1 reads MNHNY; CDR2 reads SVGAGI (reference sequence). The CDR3 DNA reads TGTGCCATCAGAGAAACAGGGGTGAACACTGAAGCTTTCTTT. Encoded protein: CAIRETGVNTEAFF.